The 26 T cell receptor beta chains given below trace back to one sample, sequenced in a study of T cells in Graves' hyperthyroidism and ophthalmopathy. RNA transcripts gave rise to amplified TCR beta CDR3 regions. HTBI primers drove first-round RT-PCR of the TCR CDR3. TCRdb re-called the multiplex PCR reads with MiXCR, one entry per CDR3 protein. The sample contains some 530,000 distinct CDR3 sequences, about 20% of which appear only once. The sample taken for sequencing was blood. These receptors all stem from a woman aged 70-85 years with Graves' ophthalmopathy.

This clonotype was detected a few times. The chain joins TRBV5-4 to TRBJ2-1; TRBD1 matches at 12 bases. This CDR3 region has 16 residues. V was pared by 4 bases and J by 7 bases, with 9 bases of the junction left unmatched. CDR1 SGHNT and CDR2 YYREEE come from the germline V gene (reference sequence). The CDR3 sequence is CASSLPGTGGRNEQFF. The CDR3 nucleotides read TGTGCCAGCAGCCTACCCGGGACAGGGGGCAGGAATGAGCAGTTCTTC.

This clonotype has at least ten counts. The chain recombines TRBV12-3 or TRBV12-4 with TRBJ2-5; weak D call: TRBD2 (6 bases). The CDR3 totals 14 residues. V shed 3 bases and J shed 0 bases, with 8 bases lying between them. The CDR3 DNA follows: TGTGCCAGCAGTTTCGGAGGGGACCAAGAGACCCAGTACTTC. Amino acid sequence: CASSFGGDQETQYF.

This clonotype was seen a handful of times. The rearrangement joins TRBV19 to TRBJ1-5, with D uncertain. Germline values: CDR1 LNHDA, CDR2 SQIVND (reference sequence). The CDR3 is made up of 12 amino acids. V was shortened by 9 bases and J by 5 bases, with 11 bases between the two germline ends. CDR3 residues: CASQKGDQPQHF. The CDR3 nucleotides are TGTGCCAGCCAAAAGGGAGATCAGCCCCAGCATTTT.

This sequence joins TRBV12-5 and TRBJ1-2; D not resolved. Germline CDR1 LGHNT, CDR2 FRNRAP. V shed 3 bases and J shed 1 base, with 6 bases lying between them. The CDR3 length is 13 residues. The CDR3 sequence is CASGFLVNYGYTF. The CDR3 coding sequence is TGTGCTAGTGGTTTTCTGGTTAACTATGGCTACACCTTC. The full variable domain, rest sourced from reference TRBV12-5 and TRBJ1-2, is DARVTQTPRHKVTEMGQEVTMRCQPILGHNTVFWYRQTMMQGLELLAYFRNRAPLDDSGMPKDRFSAEMPDATLATLKIQPSEPRDSAVYFCASGFLVNYGYTFGSGTRLTVV.

This clonotype was seen ten or more times. The chain recombines TRBV20-1 with TRBJ1-2; possibly TRBD1 for D (5 bases). This CDR3 has 11 amino acids. Germline V gene sequence: CDR1 DFQATT, CDR2 SNEGSKA (reference sequence). V lost 4 bases and J lost 5, with 8 bases in between. For the CDR3, the DNA is TGCAGTGCTATAGAGGGGTATGGCTACACCTTC. Its translation is CSAIEGYGYTF.

The chain combines TRBV6-1 with TRBJ2-7; D is undetermined. Germline CDR1 reads MNHNS; CDR2 reads SASEGT. This CDR3 is 15 amino acids long. Trimming stripped 5 bases from V and 3 bases from J, with 17 bases between. The CDR3 DNA is TGTGCCAGCAGTCCCGAAGGGCGATTGGGCTACGAGCAGTACTTC. This gives the protein CASSPEGRLGYEQYF.

The V call is TRBV2, the J call TRBJ2-2; D not certain. Trimming took 3 bases from V and 4 from J, leaving 9 bases between them. Germline V gene data show CDR1 as SNHLY and CDR2 as FYNNEI. There are 14 residues in the CDR3. The CDR3 coding sequence is TGTGCCAGCAGTGATGGGCTCGGCACCGGGGAGCTGTTTTTT. This codes for CASSDGLGTGELFF.

This clonotype has at least ten counts. V usage is TRBV28 and J usage is TRBJ2-1; TRBD2 matches at 11 bases. Germline V gives CDR1 MDHEN, CDR2 SYDVKM. V trimming: 7 bases; J trimming: 4 bases; junction bases outside the gene matches: 6. The length of the CDR3 is 15 residues. The CDR3 bases are TGTGCCAGCACCGCCCTAGCGGGAGGATACAATGAGCAGTTCTTC. It specifies CASTALAGGYNEQFF.

The CDR3 region has the DNA TGTGCCAGCTCAACACAGGGGGCAGACACTGAAGCTTTCTTT. Protein: CASSTQGADTEAFF. The genes are TRBV18 and TRBJ1-1, with 9 bases identical to TRBD1. J was trimmed by 3 bases and V by 5 bases; bases with no gene match: 4. The CDR3 contains 14 residues. Looked up from germline, CDR1 is KGHSH and CDR2 is LQKENI.

The chain employs TRBV4-1 and TRBJ2-5; D not certain. This CDR3 contains 13 residues. The germline CDR1 and CDR2 sequences are MGHRA and YSYEKL. The ends were cut back, 3 bases at V and 8 bases at J, with 13 bases in the middle. The DNA of the CDR3 is TGCGCCAGCAGCCAGTTCGATCCAGGCACCCAGTACTTC. Translation: CASSQFDPGTQYF.

This clonotype was recorded many times. This chain connects TRBV12-3 or TRBV12-4 to TRBJ2-7; perhaps TRBD1 as D (6 bases). The CDR3 totals 13 residues. The V and J ends lost 10 bases and 2 bases respectively, with 15 bases between them. The CDR3 sequence is CATSLGQTYEQYF. CDR3 sequence (DNA): TGTGCCACCTCTCTCGGACAGACCTACGAGCAGTACTTC.

This clonotype was seen many times. This chain uses TRBV2 with TRBJ2-3; the D gene is possibly TRBD2 (5 bases). Germline CDR1 and CDR2: SNHLY and FYNNEI. The CDR3 has 15 residues. Trimming shortened V by 3 bases and J by 4 bases, and 14 bases separated the two germline ends. Here the CDR3 reads CASSDRGMVSDTQYF. In DNA form, the CDR3 reads TGTGCCAGCAGTGATAGAGGGATGGTGTCAGATACGCAGTATTTT.

In its sample, this clonotype was seen a few times. The chain recombines TRBV6-1 with TRBJ2-1, with D possibly being TRBD1 or TRBD2 (5 bases each). This CDR3 is built from 14 residues. V lost 5 bases and J lost 5, with 13 bases in between. CDR1 is MNHNS, CDR2 SASEGT, per germline. CDR3 sequence reads: CASSSAGTNNEQFF. The CDR3 DNA reads as TGTGCCAGCAGTTCAGCCGGGACCAACAATGAGCAGTTCTTC.

J is TRBJ2-3 and V is TRBV20-1; TRBD2 agrees at 9 bases. The CDR3 runs to 14 residues. CDR1 is DFQATT, CDR2 SNEGSKA, per germline (reference sequence). V gave up 3 bases and J gave up 2 bases; unmatched junction bases: 3. CDR3 nucleotides: TGCAGTGCTAGTCTAGCGGGACCCACAGATACGCAGTATTTT. Translated: CSASLAGPTDTQYF.

The table lists this clonotype with many counts. The gene calls are TRBV2 and TRBJ2-1; D is uncertain. This CDR3 has 12 amino acids. Germline CDR1 reads SNHLY; CDR2 reads FYNNEI. V gave up 4 bases and J gave up 7 bases, with 8 bases separating them. In DNA, the CDR3 is TGTGCCAGCAGTGGTATGGTGAATGAGCAGTTCTTC. Translation: CASSGMVNEQFF.

This clonotype was seen more than once but under ten times. CDR3 nucleotides: TGTGCTAAGCAGTCTAGTTCTTGGAGAAATGAGCAGTTCTTC. Translation gives CAKQSSSWRNEQFF. The chain links TRBV5-8 to TRBJ2-1; D unclear. CDR1 is SGHTS and CDR2 is YDEGEE in the germline V gene. The CDR3 totals 14 residues.

This chain connects TRBV6-2 or TRBV6-3 to TRBJ2-1; 7 bases fit TRBD2. Losses at the gene ends were 6 bases for V and 6 bases for J; bases not matched to a gene: 11. CDR1 is MNHEY, CDR2 SVGEGT, per germline. There are 15 residues in the CDR3. In nucleotides, the CDR3 is TGTGCCAGCAGCAACCTGGGAGGGGCGGGCAATGAGCAGTTCTTC. Translating it yields CASSNLGGAGNEQFF.

This chain connects TRBV12-3 or TRBV12-4 to TRBJ2-1, with 9 bases lining up with TRBD2. The CDR3 spans 16 residues. J lost 4 bases, V lost 1 base, and 5 bases had no gene match. CDR3 region: CASSLEAGGPYNEQFF. Here the CDR3 DNA reads TGTGCCAGCAGTTTAGAGGCGGGAGGGCCTTACAATGAGCAGTTCTTC.

J is TRBJ1-1 and V is TRBV5-5; perhaps TRBD1 as D (6 bases). The germline V gene encodes CDR1 SGHKS and CDR2 YYEKEE (reference sequence). Trimming pared 5 bases from V and 0 bases from J, leaving 17 bases between. The CDR3 loop spans 16 amino acids. CDR3 coding DNA: TGTGCCAGCAGTTGGGGAGGGGGGGGCGTGAACACTGAAGCTTTCTTT. The encoded protein is CASSWGGGGVNTEAFF.

The V and J genes are TRBV3-1 and TRBJ2-2; TRBD1 matches at 11 bases. The J segment lost 7 bases and the V segment lost 7 bases, leaving 8 bases of the junction unmatched. Germline assignment: CDR1 LGHDT and CDR2 YNNKEL (reference sequence). There are 15 residues in the CDR3. DNA for the CDR3: TGTGCCAGCACCATGGGACAGGGGGTTGGCGGGGAGCTGTTTTTT. This translates into CASTMGQGVGGELFF.

The genes are TRBV12-3 or TRBV12-4 and TRBJ1-1, with D possibly being TRBD1 (6 bases). CDR3 length: 14 residues. V gave up 6 bases and J gave up 2 bases, with 13 bases separating them. Here the CDR3 reads CASRGGGLNTEAFF. In DNA form, the CDR3 reads TGTGCCAGCAGGGGGGGGGGCTTAAACACTGAAGCTTTCTTT.

This sequence joins TRBV9 and TRBJ2-7; 9 nucleotides line up with TRBD2. This CDR3 is 15 amino acids long. V lost 1 base and J lost 2; bases outside the gene matches: 4. Germline lookup yields CDR1 SGDLS and CDR2 YYNGEE. The CDR3 is CASSVYASGAYEQYF. The CDR3 DNA reads TGTGCCAGCAGCGTATATGCTAGCGGGGCCTACGAGCAGTACTTC.

This chain's CDR3 is CASSLSGGTQPQHF. For the CDR3, the DNA is TGTGCCAGCAGTCTTTCAGGGGGCACCCAGCCCCAGCATTTT. J is TRBJ1-5 and V is TRBV7-2; 8 bases match TRBD1. The V and J ends lost 6 bases and 7 bases, in that order; junction bases with no gene match: 8. Per germline, CDR1 SGHTA and CDR2 FQGNSA. The CDR3 contains 14 residues.

There are many counts of this clonotype. The gene calls are TRBV27 and TRBJ2-1, with a possible D match to TRBD1 (5 bases). Trimming left V 5 bases short and J 3 bases short, with 11 bases between. CDR1 and CDR2 (germline): MNHEY, SMNVEV (reference sequence). The CDR3 covers 14 residues. This CDR3 reads CASSNQGFYNEQFF. The CDR3, as DNA: TGTGCCAGCAGTAACCAGGGCTTCTACAATGAGCAGTTCTTC.

In this sample, this clonotype turned up a few times. The chain combines TRBV6-5 with TRBJ1-5, with D unresolved. This CDR3 comprises 17 residues. Germline V gene sequence: CDR1 MNHEY, CDR2 SVGAGI. The ends were cut back, 2 bases at V and 6 bases at J, with 20 bases in the middle. This chain's CDR3 is CASSYDGRGGFFQPQHF. Written as DNA, the CDR3 is TGTGCCAGCAGTTACGATGGACGCGGCGGGTTTTTTCAGCCCCAGCATTTT.

The J gene is TRBJ2-2, the V gene TRBV28; D is undetermined. Trimming left V 2 bases short and J 7 bases short, with 8 bases between. The CDR3 contains 13 residues. The germline gives CDR1 MDHEN, CDR2 SYDVKM. CDR3 in amino acids: CASSLRHGGELFF. In DNA, the CDR3 is TGTGCCAGCAGTTTAAGACACGGCGGGGAGCTGTTTTTT.